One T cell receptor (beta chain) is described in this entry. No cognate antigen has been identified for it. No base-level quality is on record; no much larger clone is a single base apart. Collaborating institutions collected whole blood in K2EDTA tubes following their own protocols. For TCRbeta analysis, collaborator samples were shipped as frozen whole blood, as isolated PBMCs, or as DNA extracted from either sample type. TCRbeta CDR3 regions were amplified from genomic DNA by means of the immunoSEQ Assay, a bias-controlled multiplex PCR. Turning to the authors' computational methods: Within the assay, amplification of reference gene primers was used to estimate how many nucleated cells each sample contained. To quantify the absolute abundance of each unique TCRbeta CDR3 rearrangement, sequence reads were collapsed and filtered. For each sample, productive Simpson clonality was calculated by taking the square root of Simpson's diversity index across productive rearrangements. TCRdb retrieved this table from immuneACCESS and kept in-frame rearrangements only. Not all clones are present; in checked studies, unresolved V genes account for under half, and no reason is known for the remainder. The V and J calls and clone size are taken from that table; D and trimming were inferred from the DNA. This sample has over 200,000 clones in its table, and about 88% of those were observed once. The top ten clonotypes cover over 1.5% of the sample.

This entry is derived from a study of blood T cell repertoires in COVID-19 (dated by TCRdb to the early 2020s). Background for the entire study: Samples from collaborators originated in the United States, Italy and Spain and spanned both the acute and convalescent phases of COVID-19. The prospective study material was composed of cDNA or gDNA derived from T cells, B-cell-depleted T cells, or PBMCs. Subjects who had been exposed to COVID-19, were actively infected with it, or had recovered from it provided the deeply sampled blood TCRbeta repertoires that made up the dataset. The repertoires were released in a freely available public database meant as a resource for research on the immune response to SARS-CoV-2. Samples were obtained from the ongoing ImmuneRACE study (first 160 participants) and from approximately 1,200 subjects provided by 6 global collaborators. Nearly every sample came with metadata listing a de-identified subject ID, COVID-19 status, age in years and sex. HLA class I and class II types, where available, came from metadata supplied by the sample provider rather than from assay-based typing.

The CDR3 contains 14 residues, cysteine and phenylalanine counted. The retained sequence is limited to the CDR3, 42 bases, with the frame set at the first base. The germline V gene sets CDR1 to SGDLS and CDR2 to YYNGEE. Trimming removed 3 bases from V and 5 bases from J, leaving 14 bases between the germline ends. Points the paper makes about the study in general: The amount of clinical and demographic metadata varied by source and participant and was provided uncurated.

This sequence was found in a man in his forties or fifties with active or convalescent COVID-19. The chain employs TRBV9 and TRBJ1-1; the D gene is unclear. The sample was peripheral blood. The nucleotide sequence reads TGTGCCAGCAGCGGTTCAGTAGGAGGGACTGAAGCTTTCTTT. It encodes CASSGSVGGTEAFF. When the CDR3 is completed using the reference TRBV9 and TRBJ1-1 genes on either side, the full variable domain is DSGVTQTPKHLITATGQRVTLRCSPRSGDLSVYWYQQSLDQGLQFLIQYYNGEERAKGNILERFSAQQFPDLHSELNLSSLELGDSALYFCASSGSVGGTEAFFGQGTRLTVV.